A selection of T cell receptor beta chains follows, all from one sample in a study of blood T cell repertoires in COVID-19. Sequenced by immunoSEQ multiplex PCR; TCRdb stores in-frame clones only, minus some. This sample has approximately 23,000 clones, with roughly 90% found just once. The specimen sequenced was peripheral blood. These receptors all come from a woman of 80 years or more with active COVID-19. The CDR3 runs from the conserved cysteine through the conserved F or W. A D gene is named only where the DNA matches it firmly. Part of the rows lack a size; the others show once, few, many or a class for expanded clones.

len: 17
d_gene: TRBD2
v_gene: TRBV11-3
abundance: NA
j_gene: TRBJ2-5
CDR3aa: CASSRGSSGGASETQYF
CDR3nt: TGTGCCAGCAGCAGAGGGTCTAGCGGGGGGGCCTCGGAGACCCAGTACTTC

len: 14
d_gene: TRBD1
v_gene: TRBV6-5
abundance: NA
j_gene: TRBJ1-1
CDR3aa: CASSMSGGKPEAFF
CDR3nt: TGTGCCAGCAGTATGTCAGGGGGCAAACCTGAAGCTTTCTTT

len: 15
d_gene: TRBD1
v_gene: TRBV7-2
abundance: NA
j_gene: TRBJ2-1
CDR3aa: CASSYGQGAYNEQFF
CDR3nt: TGTGCCAGCAGCTACGGACAGGGGGCCTACAATGAGCAGTTCTTC

len: 15
d_gene: NA
v_gene: TRBV7-2
abundance: NA
j_gene: TRBJ2-5
CDR3aa: CASSLVAGRQGTQYF
CDR3nt: TGTGCCAGCAGCTTAGTGGCGGGACGGCAAGGGACCCAGTACTTC

len: 16
d_gene: NA
v_gene: TRBV27
abundance: NA
j_gene: TRBJ2-1
CDR3aa: CASSLIGRGSYNEQFF
CDR3nt: TGTGCCAGCAGTTTAATAGGCAGGGGCTCCTACAATGAGCAGTTCTTC

len: 14
d_gene: NA
v_gene: TRBV3-1/TRBV3-2
abundance: NA
j_gene: TRBJ2-2
CDR3aa: CASSLYQATGELFF
CDR3nt: TGTGCCAGCAGCCTCTACCAGGCCACCGGGGAGCTGTTTTTT

len: 15
d_gene: NA
v_gene: TRBV2
abundance: NA
j_gene: TRBJ1-3
CDR3aa: CASSEQGLSGNTIYF
CDR3nt: TGTGCCAGCAGTGAGCAGGGGCTATCTGGAAACACCATATATTTT

len: 14
d_gene: NA
v_gene: TRBV6-6
abundance: NA
j_gene: TRBJ1-1
CDR3aa: CASSYGGGDTEAFF
CDR3nt: TGTGCCAGCAGTTACGGGGGAGGGGACACTGAAGCTTTCTTT

len: 14
d_gene: NA
v_gene: TRBV27
abundance: NA
j_gene: TRBJ2-1
CDR3aa: CASAGAPSYNEQFF
CDR3nt: TGTGCCAGTGCGGGGGCACCCTCCTACAATGAGCAGTTCTTC

len: 14
d_gene: NA
v_gene: TRBV9
abundance: NA
j_gene: TRBJ1-1
CDR3aa: CASSIPTRGTEAFF
CDR3nt: TGTGCCAGCAGCATACCGACCCGAGGGACTGAAGCTTTCTTT

len: 13
d_gene: NA
v_gene: TRBV29-1
abundance: NA
j_gene: TRBJ2-1
CDR3aa: CSVEWGPYNEQFF
CDR3nt: TGCAGCGTTGAATGGGGGCCCTACAATGAGCAGTTCTTC

len: 18
d_gene: TRBD2
v_gene: TRBV11-3
abundance: NA
j_gene: TRBJ2-1
CDR3aa: CASSSSGTSGGTHNEQFF
CDR3nt: TGTGCCAGCAGCTCCTCCGGGACTAGCGGGGGGACCCACAATGAGCAGTTCTTC

len: 17
d_gene: NA
v_gene: TRBV4-1
abundance: NA
j_gene: TRBJ1-5
CDR3aa: CASSQSLTGTSYQPQHF
CDR3nt: TGCGCCAGCAGCCAGTCCTTAACCGGGACATCTTATCAGCCCCAGCATTTT

len: 11
d_gene: NA
v_gene: TRBV12-3/TRBV12-4
abundance: NA
j_gene: TRBJ2-5
CDR3aa: CASSFGETQYF
CDR3nt: TGTGCCAGCAGTTTCGGAGAGACCCAGTACTTC

len: 15
d_gene: NA
v_gene: TRBV18
abundance: NA
j_gene: TRBJ1-3
CDR3aa: CASSPKSTGGNTIYF
CDR3nt: TGTGCCAGCTCACCAAAGTCCACGGGGGGAAACACCATATATTTT

len: 15
d_gene: NA
v_gene: TRBV18
abundance: NA
j_gene: TRBJ2-5
CDR3aa: CASSPKGGSRETQYF
CDR3nt: TGTGCCAGCTCACCCAAGGGGGGGTCCAGAGAGACCCAGTACTTC

len: 17
d_gene: NA
v_gene: TRBV12-2
abundance: NA
j_gene: TRBJ2-1
CDR3aa: CASRLWTSGGASDEQFF
CDR3nt: TGTGCAAGTCGCCTCTGGACTAGCGGGGGGGCGTCGGATGAGCAGTTCTTC

len: 14
d_gene: NA
v_gene: TRBV5-1
abundance: NA
j_gene: TRBJ2-7
CDR3aa: CASSLGPSSYEQYF
CDR3nt: TGCGCCAGCAGCTTGGGTCCGAGCTCCTACGAGCAGTACTTC

len: 15
d_gene: TRBD1
v_gene: TRBV2
abundance: NA
j_gene: TRBJ2-5
CDR3aa: CASSEVGTGSGTQYF
CDR3nt: TGTGCCAGCAGTGAAGTCGGGACAGGGTCGGGGACCCAGTACTTC

len: 13
d_gene: NA
v_gene: TRBV6-2/TRBV6-3
abundance: NA
j_gene: TRBJ2-5
CDR3aa: CASSPRGQETQYF
CDR3nt: TGTGCCAGCAGCCCGCGAGGGCAAGAGACCCAGTACTTC

len: 11
d_gene: TRBD1
v_gene: TRBV29-1
abundance: NA
j_gene: TRBJ1-1
CDR3aa: CSVGDRVEAFF
CDR3nt: TGCAGCGTCGGTGACAGGGTTGAAGCTTTCTTT

len: 15
d_gene: NA
v_gene: TRBV4-1
abundance: NA
j_gene: TRBJ2-4
CDR3aa: CASSLGGGFPNIQYF
CDR3nt: TGCGCCAGCAGCCTAGGCGGGGGCTTTCCGAACATTCAGTACTTC

len: 15
d_gene: NA
v_gene: TRBV4-3
abundance: NA
j_gene: TRBJ1-1
CDR3aa: CASSQDRGGGTEAFF
CDR3nt: TGCGCCAGCAGCCAAGATCGGGGCGGGGGCACTGAAGCTTTCTTT

len: 16
d_gene: NA
v_gene: TRBV23-1
abundance: few
j_gene: TRBJ2-2
CDR3aa: CASSQLKAGSPGELFF
CDR3nt: TGCGCCAGCAGTCAACTCAAGGCCGGGAGCCCCGGGGAGCTGTTTTTT

len: 14
d_gene: TRBD1
v_gene: TRBV7-8
abundance: NA
j_gene: TRBJ1-5
CDR3aa: CASSGQGINQPQHF
CDR3nt: TGTGCCAGCAGCGGACAGGGGATCAATCAGCCCCAGCATTTT

len: 13
d_gene: TRBD2
v_gene: TRBV6-5
abundance: once
j_gene: TRBJ2-3
CDR3aa: CASRLAGGDTQYF
CDR3nt: TGTGCCAGCAGGCTAGCGGGGGGCGATACGCAGTATTTT

len: 14
d_gene: TRBD1
v_gene: TRBV9
abundance: NA
j_gene: TRBJ2-1
CDR3aa: CASSVGQAYNEQFF
CDR3nt: TGTGCCAGCAGCGTCGGACAGGCATACAATGAGCAGTTCTTC

len: 15
d_gene: TRBD1
v_gene: TRBV19
abundance: NA
j_gene: TRBJ2-7
CDR3aa: CASSIGTGVSYEQYF
CDR3nt: TGTGCCAGTAGTATAGGGACAGGTGTCTCCTACGAGCAGTACTTC

len: 14
d_gene: NA
v_gene: TRBV7-2
abundance: NA
j_gene: TRBJ2-7
CDR3aa: CASSLATRRNEQYF
CDR3nt: TGTGCCAGCAGCTTAGCGACAAGAAGGAACGAGCAGTACTTC

len: 13
d_gene: TRBD1
v_gene: TRBV5-8
abundance: NA
j_gene: TRBJ2-5
CDR3aa: CASRTGGVETQYF
CDR3nt: TGTGCCAGCCGAACAGGGGGCGTAGAGACCCAGTACTTC

len: 15
d_gene: NA
v_gene: TRBV7-9
abundance: NA
j_gene: TRBJ1-2
CDR3aa: CASSHATVPRYGYTF
CDR3nt: TGTGCCAGCAGCCATGCGACAGTGCCCAGATATGGCTACACCTTC

len: 13
d_gene: NA
v_gene: TRBV5-4
abundance: NA
j_gene: TRBJ2-7
CDR3aa: CASSFGENYEQYF
CDR3nt: TGTGCCAGCAGCTTTGGAGAGAACTACGAGCAGTACTTC

len: 12
d_gene: NA
v_gene: TRBV30
abundance: NA
j_gene: TRBJ1-5
CDR3aa: CAWSVQNQPQHF
CDR3nt: TGTGCCTGGAGTGTACAAAATCAGCCCCAGCATTTT

len: 16
d_gene: NA
v_gene: TRBV6-5
abundance: NA
j_gene: TRBJ2-7
CDR3aa: CASRYQGAGGNYEQYF
CDR3nt: TGTGCCAGCAGATACCAAGGGGCAGGGGGGAACTACGAGCAGTACTTC

len: 15
d_gene: TRBD1
v_gene: TRBV7-9
abundance: few
j_gene: TRBJ1-6
CDR3aa: CASSLVGTEDSPLHF
CDR3nt: TGTGCCAGCAGCTTAGTCGGGACAGAGGATTCACCCCTCCACTTT

len: 15
d_gene: TRBD1
v_gene: TRBV19
abundance: few
j_gene: TRBJ1-5
CDR3aa: CASNDGQGSNQPQHF
CDR3nt: TGTGCCAGTAATGACGGACAGGGAAGCAATCAGCCCCAGCATTTT

len: 14
d_gene: TRBD1
v_gene: TRBV7-2
abundance: NA
j_gene: TRBJ1-1
CDR3aa: CASSSGQGNTEAFF
CDR3nt: TGTGCCAGCAGCTCCGGACAGGGAAACACTGAAGCTTTCTTT

len: 17
d_gene: TRBD1
v_gene: TRBV18
abundance: NA
j_gene: TRBJ1-3
CDR3aa: CASSPVPGQGRGNTIYF
CDR3nt: TGTGCCAGCTCACCAGTACCGGGACAGGGGAGAGGAAACACCATATATTTT

len: 16
d_gene: TRBD2
v_gene: TRBV10-3
abundance: NA
j_gene: TRBJ2-1
CDR3aa: CAIRGSGTSSYNEQFF
CDR3nt: TGTGCCATCAGGGGGTCCGGGACTAGCAGCTACAATGAGCAGTTCTTC

len: 11
d_gene: NA
v_gene: TRBV5-1
abundance: NA
j_gene: TRBJ2-3
CDR3aa: CASSFDYTQYF
CDR3nt: TGCGCCAGCAGCTTCGACTATACGCAGTATTTT

len: 16
d_gene: TRBD1
v_gene: TRBV5-1
abundance: NA
j_gene: TRBJ2-5
CDR3aa: CASSLGTGASQETQYF
CDR3nt: TGCGCCAGCAGCTTGGGGACAGGGGCATCCCAAGAGACCCAGTACTTC

len: 16
d_gene: TRBD2
v_gene: TRBV4-2
abundance: NA
j_gene: TRBJ2-1
CDR3aa: CASSQAVSASGNEQFF
CDR3nt: TGTGCCAGCAGCCAAGCGGTGTCGGCTAGCGGCAATGAGCAGTTCTTC

len: 15
d_gene: NA
v_gene: TRBV7-2
abundance: NA
j_gene: TRBJ2-2
CDR3aa: CASSSSQVNTGELFF
CDR3nt: TGTGCCAGCAGCTCCTCGCAGGTGAACACCGGGGAGCTGTTTTTT

len: 17
d_gene: TRBD1
v_gene: TRBV3-1/TRBV3-2
abundance: NA
j_gene: TRBJ2-6
CDR3aa: CASSQVTGGSGANVLTF
CDR3nt: TGTGCCAGCAGCCAAGTTACAGGGGGCTCTGGGGCCAACGTCCTGACTTTC

len: 12
d_gene: NA
v_gene: TRBV10-3
abundance: NA
j_gene: TRBJ1-1
CDR3aa: CAIKGVFTEAFF
CDR3nt: TGTGCCATCAAGGGGGTGTTCACTGAAGCTTTCTTT